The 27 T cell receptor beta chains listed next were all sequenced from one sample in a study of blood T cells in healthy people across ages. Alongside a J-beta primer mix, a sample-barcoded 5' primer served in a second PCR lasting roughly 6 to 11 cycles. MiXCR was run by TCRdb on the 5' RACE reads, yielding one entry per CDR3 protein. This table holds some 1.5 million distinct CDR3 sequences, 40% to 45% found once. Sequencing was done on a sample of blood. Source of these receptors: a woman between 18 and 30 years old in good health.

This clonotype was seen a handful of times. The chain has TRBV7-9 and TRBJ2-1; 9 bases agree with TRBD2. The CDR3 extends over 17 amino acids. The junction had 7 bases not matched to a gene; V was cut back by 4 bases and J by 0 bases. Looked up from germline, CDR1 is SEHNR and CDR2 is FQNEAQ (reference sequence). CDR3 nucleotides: TGTGCCAGCAGCTCCCCGGGTAGCGGGGGCTCCTACAATGAGCAGTTCTTC. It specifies CASSSPGSGGSYNEQFF.

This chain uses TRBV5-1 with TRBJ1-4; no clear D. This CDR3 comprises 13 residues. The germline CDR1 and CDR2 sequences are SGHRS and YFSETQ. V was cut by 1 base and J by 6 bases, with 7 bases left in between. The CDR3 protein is CASSLMTDEKLFF. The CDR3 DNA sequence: TGCGCCAGCAGCTTGATGACGGATGAAAAACTGTTTTTT.

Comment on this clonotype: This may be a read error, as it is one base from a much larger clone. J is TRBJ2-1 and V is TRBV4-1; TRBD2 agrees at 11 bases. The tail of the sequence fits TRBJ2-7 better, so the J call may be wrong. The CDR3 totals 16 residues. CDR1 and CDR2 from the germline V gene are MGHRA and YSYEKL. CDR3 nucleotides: TGCGCCAGCAGCAATTTACTAGCGGGGGACTACAATGAGCAGTACTTC. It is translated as CASSNLLAGDYNEQYF.

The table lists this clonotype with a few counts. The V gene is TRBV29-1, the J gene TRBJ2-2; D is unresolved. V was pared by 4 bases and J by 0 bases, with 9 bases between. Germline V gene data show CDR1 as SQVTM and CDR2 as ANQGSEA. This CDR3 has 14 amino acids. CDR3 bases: TGCAGCGTTGTTCGGCACGCGAACACCGGGGAGCTGTTTTTT. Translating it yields CSVVRHANTGELFF.

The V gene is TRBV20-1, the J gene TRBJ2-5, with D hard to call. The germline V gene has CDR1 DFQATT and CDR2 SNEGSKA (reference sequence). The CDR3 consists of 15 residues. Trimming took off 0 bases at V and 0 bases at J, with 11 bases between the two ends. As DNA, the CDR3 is TGCAGTGCTAGAGATCTTGACTGGTACCAAGAGACCCAGTACTTC. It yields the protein CSARDLDWYQETQYF.

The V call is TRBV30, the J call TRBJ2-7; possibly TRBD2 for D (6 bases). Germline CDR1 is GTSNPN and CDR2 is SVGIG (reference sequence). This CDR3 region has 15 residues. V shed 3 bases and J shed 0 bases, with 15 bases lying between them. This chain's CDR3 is CAWSPRTISSYEQYF. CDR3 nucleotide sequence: TGTGCCTGGAGCCCCCGGACTATTAGCTCCTACGAGCAGTACTTC.

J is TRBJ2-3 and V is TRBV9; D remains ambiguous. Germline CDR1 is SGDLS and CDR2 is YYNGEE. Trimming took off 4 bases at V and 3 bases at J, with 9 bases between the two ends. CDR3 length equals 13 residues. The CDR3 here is CASSTRTTDTQYF. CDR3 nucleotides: TGTGCCAGCAGCACCCGGACGACAGATACGCAGTATTTT.

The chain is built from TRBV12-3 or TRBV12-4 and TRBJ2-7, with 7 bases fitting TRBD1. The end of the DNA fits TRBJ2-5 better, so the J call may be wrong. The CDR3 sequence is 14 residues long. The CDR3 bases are TGTGCCAGCAGTGCGGACAGGTTCGTGGAGACCCAGTACTTC. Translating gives CASSADRFVETQYF.

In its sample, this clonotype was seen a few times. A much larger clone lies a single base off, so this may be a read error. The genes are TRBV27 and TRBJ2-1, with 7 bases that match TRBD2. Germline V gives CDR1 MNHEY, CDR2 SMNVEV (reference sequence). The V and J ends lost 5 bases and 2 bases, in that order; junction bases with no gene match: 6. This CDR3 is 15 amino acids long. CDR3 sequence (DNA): TGTGCCAGCAGTCGGACGCGGGAGACCTACAATGAGCAGTTCTTC. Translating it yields CASSRTRETYNEQFF.

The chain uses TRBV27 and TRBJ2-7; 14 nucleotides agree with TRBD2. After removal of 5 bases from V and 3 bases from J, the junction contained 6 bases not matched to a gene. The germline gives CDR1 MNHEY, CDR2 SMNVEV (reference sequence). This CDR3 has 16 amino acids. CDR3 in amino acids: CASSGQGTSGSYEQYF. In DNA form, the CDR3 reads TGTGCCAGCAGTGGACAAGGGACTAGCGGGAGCTACGAGCAGTACTTC.

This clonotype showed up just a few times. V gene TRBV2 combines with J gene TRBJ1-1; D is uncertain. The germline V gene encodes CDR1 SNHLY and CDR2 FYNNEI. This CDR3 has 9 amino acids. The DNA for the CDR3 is TGTGTCAAGGGCACTGAAGCTTTCTTT. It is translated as CVKGTEAFF.

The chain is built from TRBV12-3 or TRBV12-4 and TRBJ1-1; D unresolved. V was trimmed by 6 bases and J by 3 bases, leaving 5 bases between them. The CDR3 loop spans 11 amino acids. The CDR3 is CASSIYTEAFF. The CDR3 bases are TGTGCCAGCAGCATATACACTGAAGCTTTCTTT.

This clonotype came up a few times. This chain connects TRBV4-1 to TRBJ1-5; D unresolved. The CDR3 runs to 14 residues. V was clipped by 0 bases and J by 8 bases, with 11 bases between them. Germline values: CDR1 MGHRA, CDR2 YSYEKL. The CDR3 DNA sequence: TGCGCCAGCAGCCAAGATTTGGGCGAGGAGCCCCAGCATTTT. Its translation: CASSQDLGEEPQHF.

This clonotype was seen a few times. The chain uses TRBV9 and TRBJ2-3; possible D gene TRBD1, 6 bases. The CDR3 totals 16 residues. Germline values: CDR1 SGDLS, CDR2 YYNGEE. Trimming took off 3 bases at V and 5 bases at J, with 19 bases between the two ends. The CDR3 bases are TGTGCCAGCAGCGGATCGCCGGGAACAGGGATAGATACGCAGTATTTT. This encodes CASSGSPGTGIDTQYF.

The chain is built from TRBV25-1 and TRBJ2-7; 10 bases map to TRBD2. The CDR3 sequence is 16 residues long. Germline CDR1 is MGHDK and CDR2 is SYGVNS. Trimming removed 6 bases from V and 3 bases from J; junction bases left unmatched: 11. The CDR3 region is CASSPSLAGAGYEQYF. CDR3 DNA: TGTGCCAGCAGCCCATCCCTAGCGGGAGCGGGCTACGAGCAGTACTTC.

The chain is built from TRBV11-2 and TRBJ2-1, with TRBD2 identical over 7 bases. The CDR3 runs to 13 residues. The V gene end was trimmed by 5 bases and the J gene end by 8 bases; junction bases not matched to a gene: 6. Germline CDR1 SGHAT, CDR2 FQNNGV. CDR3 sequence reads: CASSPSGIDEQFF. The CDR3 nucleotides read TGTGCCAGCAGCCCCAGCGGGATCGATGAGCAGTTCTTC.

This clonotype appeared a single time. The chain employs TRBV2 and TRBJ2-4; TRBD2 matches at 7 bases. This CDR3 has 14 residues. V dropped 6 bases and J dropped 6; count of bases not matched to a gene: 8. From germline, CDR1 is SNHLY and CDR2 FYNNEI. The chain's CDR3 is CASRKGGEGNIQYF. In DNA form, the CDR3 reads TGTGCCAGCAGGAAAGGAGGGGAGGGAAACATTCAGTACTTC.

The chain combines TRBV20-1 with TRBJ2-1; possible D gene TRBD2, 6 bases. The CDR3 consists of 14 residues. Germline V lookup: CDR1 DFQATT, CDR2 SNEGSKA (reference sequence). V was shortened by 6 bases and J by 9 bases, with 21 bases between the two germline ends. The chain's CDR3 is CSAVQDGSKSEQFF. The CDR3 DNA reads TGCAGTGCCGTCCAGGACGGGAGCAAGAGTGAGCAGTTCTTC.

The CDR3 sequence is CASNRDESEAFF. CDR3 DNA: TGTGCCAGCAACCGGGACGAATCTGAAGCTTTCTTT. V gene TRBV12-3 or TRBV12-4 combines with J gene TRBJ1-1; maybe TRBD1 (5 bases). The ends were cut back, 7 bases at V and 6 bases at J, with 12 bases in the middle. CDR3 length equals 12 residues.

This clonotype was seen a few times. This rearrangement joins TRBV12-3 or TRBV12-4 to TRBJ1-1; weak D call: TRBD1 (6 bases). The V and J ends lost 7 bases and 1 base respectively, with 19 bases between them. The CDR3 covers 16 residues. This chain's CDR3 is CASTLRGRGENTEAFF. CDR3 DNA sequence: TGTGCCAGCACCCTAAGGGGTAGGGGGGAGAACACTGAAGCTTTCTTT.

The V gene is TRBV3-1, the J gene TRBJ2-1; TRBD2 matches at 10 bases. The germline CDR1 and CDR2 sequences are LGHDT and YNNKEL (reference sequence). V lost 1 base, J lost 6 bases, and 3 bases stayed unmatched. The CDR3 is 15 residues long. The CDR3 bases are TGTGCCAGCAGCCAAGCAGCGGGAGGGATCAATGAGCAGTTCTTC. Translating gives CASSQAAGGINEQFF.

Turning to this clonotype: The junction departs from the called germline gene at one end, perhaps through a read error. Written as DNA, the CDR3 is TGTGCCTGCAGCCCACCGGGACGTGCTTACGAGCAGTACTTC. Protein product: CACSPPGRAYEQYF. The chain has TRBV12-3 or TRBV12-4 and TRBJ2-7; D could derive from TRBD1 or TRBD2 (5 bases each). The CDR3 spans 14 residues.

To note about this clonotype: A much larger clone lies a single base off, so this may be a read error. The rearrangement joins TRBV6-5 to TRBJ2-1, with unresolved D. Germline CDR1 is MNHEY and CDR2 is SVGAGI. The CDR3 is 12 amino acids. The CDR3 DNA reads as TGTACCAGTAGGAGCTCCTACAATGAGCAGTTCTTC. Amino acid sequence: CTSRSSYNEQFF.

The CDR3 bases are TGTGCCATCAGTGAGCGAGGGGTACAGGGAAACGAGCAGTTCTTC. This gives the protein CAISERGVQGNEQFF. The chain is built from TRBV10-3 and TRBJ2-1, with D maybe TRBD1 (6 bases). This CDR3 contains 15 residues. Germline loops: CDR1 ENHRY, CDR2 SYGVKD. V lost 2 bases and J 10 bases, leaving 18 bases between the germline ends.

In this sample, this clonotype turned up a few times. CDR3 coding DNA: TGTGCCGGTAACGGGCGGAGCCAAGAGACCCAGTACTTC. It is translated as CAGNGRSQETQYF. The V gene is TRBV2, the J gene TRBJ2-5; D is undetermined. The ends were cut back, 11 bases at V and 1 base at J, with 14 bases in the middle. CDR1 is SNHLY, CDR2 FYNNEI, per germline. The length of the CDR3 is 13 residues.

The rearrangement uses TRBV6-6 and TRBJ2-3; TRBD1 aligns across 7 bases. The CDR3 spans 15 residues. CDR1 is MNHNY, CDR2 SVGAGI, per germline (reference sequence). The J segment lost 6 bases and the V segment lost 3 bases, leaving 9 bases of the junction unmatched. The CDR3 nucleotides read TGTGCCAGCAGTTATCCCGGGACAGACTGGGATACGCAGTATTTT. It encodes CASSYPGTDWDTQYF.

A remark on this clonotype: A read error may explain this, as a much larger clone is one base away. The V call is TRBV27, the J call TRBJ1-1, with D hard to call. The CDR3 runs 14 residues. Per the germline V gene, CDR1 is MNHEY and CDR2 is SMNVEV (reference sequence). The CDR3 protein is CASSFHGVNTKAFF. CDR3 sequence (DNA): TGTGCCAGCAGTTTCCACGGTGTGAACACTAAAGCTTTCTTT.